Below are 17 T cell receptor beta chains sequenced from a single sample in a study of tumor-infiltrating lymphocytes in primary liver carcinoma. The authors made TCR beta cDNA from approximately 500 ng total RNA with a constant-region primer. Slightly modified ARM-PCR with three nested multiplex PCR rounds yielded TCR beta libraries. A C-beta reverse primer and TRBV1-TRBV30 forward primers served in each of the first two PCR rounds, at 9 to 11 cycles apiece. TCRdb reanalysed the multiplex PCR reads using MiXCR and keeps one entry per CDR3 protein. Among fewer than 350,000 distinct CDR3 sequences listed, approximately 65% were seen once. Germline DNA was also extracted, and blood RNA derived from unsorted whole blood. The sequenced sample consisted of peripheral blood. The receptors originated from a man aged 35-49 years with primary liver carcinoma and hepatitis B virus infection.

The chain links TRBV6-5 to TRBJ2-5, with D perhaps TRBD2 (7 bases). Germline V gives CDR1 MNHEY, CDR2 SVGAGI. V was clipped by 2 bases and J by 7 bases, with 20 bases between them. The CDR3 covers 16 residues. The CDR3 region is CASSYRGGYSGVTQYF. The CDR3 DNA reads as TGTGCCAGCAGTTACAGGGGGGGATACTCTGGAGTGACCCAGTACTTC.

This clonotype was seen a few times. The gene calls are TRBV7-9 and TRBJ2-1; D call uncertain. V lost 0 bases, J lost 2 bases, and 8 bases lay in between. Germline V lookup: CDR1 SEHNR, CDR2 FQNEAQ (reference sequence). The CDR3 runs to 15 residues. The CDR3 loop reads CASSLAEQTYNEQFF. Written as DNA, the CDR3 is TGTGCCAGCAGCTTAGCCGAACAGACCTACAATGAGCAGTTCTTC.

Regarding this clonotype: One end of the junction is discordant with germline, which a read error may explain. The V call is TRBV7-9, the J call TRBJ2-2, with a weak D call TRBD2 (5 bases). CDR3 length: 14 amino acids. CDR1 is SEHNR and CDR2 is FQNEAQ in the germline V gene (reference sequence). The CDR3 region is CASSSVSRPGELLF. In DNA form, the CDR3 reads TGTGCCAGCAGCTCCGTTTCCCGGCCCGGGGAGCTGTTATTT.

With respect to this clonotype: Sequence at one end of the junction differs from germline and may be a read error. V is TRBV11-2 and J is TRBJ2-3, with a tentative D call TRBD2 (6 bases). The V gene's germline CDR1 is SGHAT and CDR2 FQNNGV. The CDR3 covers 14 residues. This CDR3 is CASSLGGRADTQCF. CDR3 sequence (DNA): TGTGCCAGCAGCTTGGGGGGTAGGGCAGATACGCAGTGTTTT.

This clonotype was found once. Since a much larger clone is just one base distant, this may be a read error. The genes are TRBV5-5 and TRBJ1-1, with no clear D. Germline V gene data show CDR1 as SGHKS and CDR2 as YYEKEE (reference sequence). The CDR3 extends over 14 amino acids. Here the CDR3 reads CASSLPAANTEASF. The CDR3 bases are TGTGCCAGCAGCTTGCCAGCCGCGAACACTGAAGCTTCCTTT. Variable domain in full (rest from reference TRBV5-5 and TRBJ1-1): DAGVTQSPTHLIKTRGQQVTLRCSPISGHKSVSWYQQVLGQGPQFIFQYYEKEERGRGNFPDRFSARQFPNYSSELNVNALLLGDSALYLCASSLPAANTEASFGQGTRLTVV.

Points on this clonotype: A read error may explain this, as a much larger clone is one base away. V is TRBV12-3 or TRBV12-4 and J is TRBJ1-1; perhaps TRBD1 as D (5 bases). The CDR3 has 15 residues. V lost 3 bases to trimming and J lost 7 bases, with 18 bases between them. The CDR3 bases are TGTGCCAGCAGTTTCCCCCCGACGGCGGGACGTGAAGCTTTCTTT. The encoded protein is CASSFPPTAGREAFF.

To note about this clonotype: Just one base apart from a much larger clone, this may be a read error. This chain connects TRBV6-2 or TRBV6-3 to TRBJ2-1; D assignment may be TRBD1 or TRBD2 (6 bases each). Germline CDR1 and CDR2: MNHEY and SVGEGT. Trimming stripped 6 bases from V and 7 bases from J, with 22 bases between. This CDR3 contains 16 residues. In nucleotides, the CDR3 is TGTGCCAGCAGACAACCGGGGGCCCAAATTGTGAATGAGCAGTTCTTC. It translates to CASRQPGAQIVNEQFF.

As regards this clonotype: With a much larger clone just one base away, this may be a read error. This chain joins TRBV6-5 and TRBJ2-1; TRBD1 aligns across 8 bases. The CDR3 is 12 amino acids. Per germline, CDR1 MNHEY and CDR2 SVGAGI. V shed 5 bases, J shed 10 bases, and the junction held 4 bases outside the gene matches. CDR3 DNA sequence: TGTGCCAGCAGTCGGACAGGGATGGAGCAGTTCTTC. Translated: CASSRTGMEQFF.

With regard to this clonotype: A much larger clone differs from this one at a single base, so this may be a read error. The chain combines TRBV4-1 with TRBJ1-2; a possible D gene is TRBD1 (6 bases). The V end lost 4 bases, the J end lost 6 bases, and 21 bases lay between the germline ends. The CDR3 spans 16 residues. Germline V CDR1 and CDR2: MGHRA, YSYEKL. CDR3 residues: CASSRFDSQGWHGYTF. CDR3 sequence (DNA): TGCGCCAGCAGCCGGTTCGATTCACAGGGATGGCATGGCTACACCTTC.

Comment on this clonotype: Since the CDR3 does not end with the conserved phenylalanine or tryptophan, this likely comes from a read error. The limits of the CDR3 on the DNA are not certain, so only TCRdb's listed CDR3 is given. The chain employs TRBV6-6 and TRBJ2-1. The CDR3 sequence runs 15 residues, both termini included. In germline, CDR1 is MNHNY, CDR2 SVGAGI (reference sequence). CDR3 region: CVSGYPGDGYNEQLV.

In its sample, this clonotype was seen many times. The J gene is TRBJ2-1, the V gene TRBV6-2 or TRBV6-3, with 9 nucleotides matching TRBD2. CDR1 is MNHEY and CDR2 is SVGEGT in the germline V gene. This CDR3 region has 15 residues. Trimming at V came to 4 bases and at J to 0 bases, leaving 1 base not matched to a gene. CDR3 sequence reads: CASSSSGISYNEQFF. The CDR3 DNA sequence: TGTGCCAGCAGTTCTAGCGGGATCTCCTACAATGAGCAGTTCTTC.

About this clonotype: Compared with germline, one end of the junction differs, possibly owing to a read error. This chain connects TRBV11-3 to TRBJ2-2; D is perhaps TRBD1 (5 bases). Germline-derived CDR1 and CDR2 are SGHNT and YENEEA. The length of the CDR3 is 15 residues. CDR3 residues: CASSFSTANIGELFF. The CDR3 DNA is TGTGCTAGCAGCTTCTCGACAGCGAACATCGGGGAGCTGTTTTTT.

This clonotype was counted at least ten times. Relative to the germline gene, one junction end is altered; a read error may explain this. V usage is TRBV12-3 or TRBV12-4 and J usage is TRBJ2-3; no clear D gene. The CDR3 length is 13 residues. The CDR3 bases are TGTGCCAGCAGTTTATTCTTGGAACTCGAAAGTCATTTT. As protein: CASSLFLELESHF.

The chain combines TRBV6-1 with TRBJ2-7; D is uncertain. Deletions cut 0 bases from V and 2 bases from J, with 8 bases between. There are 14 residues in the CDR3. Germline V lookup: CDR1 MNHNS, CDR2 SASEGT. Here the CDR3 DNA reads TGTGCCAGCAGTGAAGCGGCAGATACCTACGAGCAGTACTTC. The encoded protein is CASSEAADTYEQYF.

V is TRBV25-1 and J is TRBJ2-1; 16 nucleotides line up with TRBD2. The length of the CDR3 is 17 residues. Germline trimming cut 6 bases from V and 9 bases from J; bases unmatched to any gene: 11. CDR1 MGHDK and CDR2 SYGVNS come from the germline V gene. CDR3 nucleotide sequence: TGTGCCAGCAGCCCTTCCGGGACTAGCGGGAGGGCGGGTGAGCAGTTCTTC. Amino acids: CASSPSGTSGRAGEQFF. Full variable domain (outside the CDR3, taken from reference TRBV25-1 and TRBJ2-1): EADIYQTPRYLVIGTGKKITLECSQTMGHDKMYWYQQDPGMELHLIHYSYGVNSTEKGDLSSESTVSRIRTEHFPLTLESARPSHTSQYLCASSPSGTSGRAGEQFFGPGTRLTVL.

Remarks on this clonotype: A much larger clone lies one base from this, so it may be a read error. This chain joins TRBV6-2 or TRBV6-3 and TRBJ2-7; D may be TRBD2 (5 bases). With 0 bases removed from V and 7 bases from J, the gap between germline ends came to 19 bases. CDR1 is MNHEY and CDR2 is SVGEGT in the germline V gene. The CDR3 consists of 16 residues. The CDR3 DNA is TGTGCCAGCAGTTACTCCGGATCGGTGGGAGTTTGGGAGCAGTACTTC. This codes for CASSYSGSVGVWEQYF.

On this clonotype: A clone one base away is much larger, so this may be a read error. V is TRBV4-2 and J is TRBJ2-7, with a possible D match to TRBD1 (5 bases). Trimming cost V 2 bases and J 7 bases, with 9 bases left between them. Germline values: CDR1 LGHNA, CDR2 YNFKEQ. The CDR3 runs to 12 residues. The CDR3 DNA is TGTGCCAGCAGCCAAATTAGGGGAGAGCAGTACTTC. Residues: CASSQIRGEQYF.